This TCR beta chain was recorded in a study of T-cell reconstitution after alpha-beta-depleted transplantation in children. Whole-study findings and limits: Surviving recipient cells, namely T cells and thymic progenitors, were the source of high day-60 TCRbeta diversity in some patients. Several hundred expanded graft clones reportedly supplied alpha-beta T cells about two months after transplant. Newly produced T cells mostly accounted for T-cell counts and diversity one year post-transplant.

About this clonotype: Its antigen remains unknown.

Trimming shortened V by 6 bases and J by 1 base, and 18 bases separated the two germline ends. CDR1 is SQVTM, CDR2 ANQGSEA, per germline. This CDR3 contains 15 residues. The authors prepared the TCRbeta library with unique molecular identifiers. Each CDR3 protein is one row after TCRdb ran MiXCR on the PCR reads. The sample has 350,000 to 500,000 distinct CDR3 sequences, 43% seen once; the top ten hold around a quarter. The specimen was PBMCs, collected before TCRalphabeta/CD19-depleted stem cell transplant. The source is a girl between 2 and 10 years old with aplastic anemia, due to receive a stem cell transplant. The chain combines TRBV29-1 with TRBJ2-5, with D maybe TRBD2 (7 bases). For the CDR3, the DNA is TGCAGCGTAGAGGATGGCGGGGGCCGCCAAGAGACCCAGTACTTC. It specifies CSVEDGGGRQETQYF.